A selection of T cell receptor beta chains follows, all from one sample in a study of T-cell reconstitution after alpha-beta-depleted transplantation in children. TCRdb re-called the PCR reads with MiXCR, one entry per CDR3 protein. This table has approximately 270,000 distinct CDR3 sequences, around 25% appearing once. The source material was PBMCs, mostly from graft donor cells, sampled 360 days after TCRalphabeta/CD19-depleted stem cell transplant. The receptors were sampled from a female patient aged 2-10 years who had a stem cell transplant for congenital amegakaryocytic thrombocytopenia, so the T cells may come from the graft donor. CDR3s include the opening cysteine and the closing phenylalanine or tryptophan. The order of the fields is V gene, clone size, D gene, J gene, CDR3 DNA, CDR3 protein. A D gene is named only where the DNA matches it firmly. A clone size is listed for some rows: how often the clone was seen (once, few, many), or a class if it is expanded.

V gene: TRBV9; clone size: .; D gene: .; J gene: TRBJ2-5; CDR3 DNA: TGTGCCAGCAGCGGCAGGGTTTTAGAGACCCAGTACTTC; CDR3 protein: CASSGRVLETQYF
V gene: TRBV6-1; clone size: .; D gene: .; J gene: TRBJ2-6; CDR3 DNA: TGTGCCAGCAGTGAGGGCCCAGGGAAGGATGCTGGGGCCAACGTCCTGACTTTC; CDR3 protein: CASSEGPGKDAGANVLTF
V gene: TRBV18; clone size: .; D gene: .; J gene: TRBJ1-3; CDR3 DNA: TGTGCCACCCTAGGGCCGCCTTCTGGAAACACCATATATTTT; CDR3 protein: CATLGPPSGNTIYF
V gene: TRBV12-3/TRBV12-4; clone size: .; D gene: TRBD2; J gene: TRBJ2-1; CDR3 DNA: TGTGCCAGCAGTTTAGCGCGGATAGGGCTGAGGACTAGCCCCCGTGACAATGAGCAGTTCTTC; CDR3 protein: CASSLARIGLRTSPRDNEQFF
V gene: TRBV12-3/TRBV12-4; clone size: .; D gene: .; J gene: TRBJ1-1; CDR3 DNA: TGTGCCAGCAGTCCCCCGCGGGGTGGCACTGGAGTGGCTTTCTTT; CDR3 protein: CASSPPRGGTGVAFF
V gene: TRBV4-1; clone size: few; D gene: .; J gene: TRBJ2-7; CDR3 DNA: TGCGCCAGCAGCCAAGTGCAGGCCCCATCTTACGAGCAGTACTTC; CDR3 protein: CASSQVQAPSYEQYF
V gene: TRBV5-1; clone size: .; D gene: .; J gene: TRBJ1-4; CDR3 DNA: TGCGCCAGCAGCGGGGGGAGGACTAATGAAAAACTGTTTTTT; CDR3 protein: CASSGGRTNEKLFF
V gene: TRBV20-1; clone size: .; D gene: .; J gene: TRBJ1-6; CDR3 DNA: TGCAGCCCGACAGCCCCTACTTCACCCCTCCACTTT; CDR3 protein: CSPTAPTSPLHF
V gene: TRBV20-1; clone size: few; D gene: .; J gene: TRBJ2-1; CDR3 DNA: TGCAGTGCTAGGATGCCTACCTACAATGAGCAGTTCTTC; CDR3 protein: CSARMPTYNEQFF
V gene: TRBV6-2/TRBV6-3; clone size: .; D gene: .; J gene: TRBJ2-3; CDR3 DNA: TGTGCCAGCAGCCGCGTCACAGATACGCAGTATTTT; CDR3 protein: CASSRVTDTQYF
V gene: TRBV10-3; clone size: .; D gene: TRBD2; J gene: TRBJ2-2; CDR3 DNA: TGTGCCGCTCGAGGGACTAAGAACACCGGGGAGCTGTTTTTT; CDR3 protein: CAARGTKNTGELFF
V gene: TRBV2; clone size: .; D gene: .; J gene: TRBJ1-1; CDR3 DNA: TGTGCCAGCACCCGGACAAACACTGAAGCTTTCTTT; CDR3 protein: CASTRTNTEAFF
V gene: TRBV11-2; clone size: .; D gene: TRBD1; J gene: TRBJ2-5; CDR3 DNA: TGTGCCAGCAGCTTAGTAGGGGGCCTCCAAGAGACCCAGTACTTC; CDR3 protein: CASSLVGGLQETQYF
V gene: TRBV20-1; clone size: few; D gene: .; J gene: TRBJ1-1; CDR3 DNA: TGCAGTGCTAGGAGGACCATAGGAGCTTTCTTT; CDR3 protein: CSARRTIGAFF
V gene: TRBV18; clone size: few; D gene: .; J gene: TRBJ1-3; CDR3 DNA: TGTGCCAGCTCCCAGCGGACATCGGACACCATATATTTT; CDR3 protein: CASSQRTSDTIYF
V gene: TRBV7-8; clone size: .; D gene: .; J gene: TRBJ2-5; CDR3 DNA: TGTGCCAGCAGCTTAGCGCGCCTAGGACGTCCTAAGGGGGAGACCCAGTACTTC; CDR3 protein: CASSLARLGRPKGETQYF
V gene: TRBV28; clone size: few; D gene: TRBD2; J gene: TRBJ2-3; CDR3 DNA: TGTGCTAGCGGGGGGGACACAGATACGCAGTATTTT; CDR3 protein: CASGGDTDTQYF
V gene: TRBV6-1; clone size: .; D gene: TRBD2; J gene: TRBJ2-3; CDR3 DNA: TGTGCCAGCAGTCTTAGCGGGGGGGCCCGTAATACGCAGTATTTT; CDR3 protein: CASSLSGGARNTQYF
V gene: TRBV5-4; clone size: .; D gene: TRBD1; J gene: TRBJ2-2; CDR3 DNA: TGTGCCAGCAGCGGACAGGGGGCTGGCACCGGGGAGCTGTTTTTT; CDR3 protein: CASSGQGAGTGELFF
V gene: TRBV7-8; clone size: .; D gene: .; J gene: TRBJ2-3; CDR3 DNA: TGTGCCAGCAGCTTAGCTTCTGGGGGACCACCAGATACGCAGTATTTT; CDR3 protein: CASSLASGGPPDTQYF
V gene: TRBV10-3; clone size: .; D gene: .; J gene: TRBJ2-1; CDR3 DNA: TGTGCCACCGGGGGTGGGGCTCCAACTGTTGAGCAGTTCTTC; CDR3 protein: CATGGGAPTVEQFF
V gene: TRBV2; clone size: .; D gene: .; J gene: TRBJ1-2; CDR3 DNA: TGTGCCAGCAGTGAGCAGGACTCTAACTATGGCTACACCTTC; CDR3 protein: CASSEQDSNYGYTF
V gene: TRBV2; clone size: many; D gene: TRBD2; J gene: TRBJ2-7; CDR3 DNA: TGTGCCAGCAGTGAGTATGGGACTAGCATCTCCTACGAGCAGTACTTC; CDR3 protein: CASSEYGTSISYEQYF
V gene: TRBV6-1; clone size: .; D gene: TRBD2; J gene: TRBJ2-3; CDR3 DNA: TGTGCCAGTAAAGCGGGGGCCACAGATACGCAGTATTTT; CDR3 protein: CASKAGATDTQYF
V gene: TRBV15; clone size: .; D gene: TRBD2; J gene: TRBJ2-7; CDR3 DNA: TGTGCCACCAGCACACTAGCGGGAGGGCTCCGTCAGCAGTACTTC; CDR3 protein: CATSTLAGGLRQQYF
V gene: TRBV20-1; clone size: .; D gene: TRBD1; J gene: TRBJ1-1; CDR3 DNA: TGCAGTGCTAGAAGGACAGGGGAGAGCACTGAAGCTTTCTTT; CDR3 protein: CSARRTGESTEAFF
V gene: TRBV20-1; clone size: .; D gene: TRBD2; J gene: TRBJ2-1; CDR3 DNA: TGCAGCGGGCTAGCGGCTAGTTACAATGAGCAGTTCTTC; CDR3 protein: CSGLAASYNEQFF
V gene: TRBV27; clone size: many; D gene: TRBD2; J gene: TRBJ2-7; CDR3 DNA: TGTGCCAGCAGTTTGTCGCGACTAGCTTTCGAGCAGTACTTC; CDR3 protein: CASSLSRLAFEQYF
V gene: TRBV5-1; clone size: .; D gene: .; J gene: TRBJ1-4; CDR3 DNA: TGCGCCAGCAGCAAAAGAGGACAGTTCGGCAATGAAAAACTGTTTTTT; CDR3 protein: CASSKRGQFGNEKLFF
V gene: TRBV6-1; clone size: .; D gene: .; J gene: TRBJ2-3; CDR3 DNA: TGTGCCAGCAGTATCCGGGACTCCGGCACAGATACGCAGTATTTT; CDR3 protein: CASSIRDSGTDTQYF
V gene: TRBV29-1; clone size: many; D gene: .; J gene: TRBJ2-7; CDR3 DNA: TGCAGCGGAGTTGTGGGCCTCGGGCACGAGCAGTACTTC; CDR3 protein: CSGVVGLGHEQYF
V gene: TRBV7-9; clone size: .; D gene: .; J gene: TRBJ1-4; CDR3 DNA: TGTGCCAGCAGCTCAAACAGTTTCTGGGATAATGAAAAACTGTTTTTT; CDR3 protein: CASSSNSFWDNEKLFF
V gene: TRBV24-1; clone size: .; D gene: .; J gene: TRBJ2-2; CDR3 DNA: TGTGCCACCAGTGATTTTCCGGCCACGACTGACACCGGGGAGCTGTTTTTT; CDR3 protein: CATSDFPATTDTGELFF